Sequencing of this T cell receptor (beta chain) was carried out in a study of Ad26.COV2.S vaccination and SARS-CoV-2 variants. As for the study in general: COV1001, an Ad26.COV2.S trial, supplied this vaccine-arm donor.

Turning to this clone: The antigen remains unidentified.

Treatment meaning: 15 to 20 received Ad26.COV2.S at low or high dose, single or two shots; 5 received placebo; per-sample allocation not given. Each sample was drawn 63 days after the first injection (of vaccine or placebo). Expressing Wuhan-strain SARS-CoV-2 spike, an Ad26 vector served as the vaccine. The CDR3 is made up of 15 amino acids. The ends lost 4 bases at V and 1 base at J; junction bases unmatched: 4. The germline gives CDR1 SNHLY, CDR2 FYNNEI. Notes on the study in general: Vaccine and placebo groups showed comparable non-spike TCR breadth.

Only in-frame clones appear in the TCRdb table, and some are missing; sequencing was by immunoSEQ multiplex PCR. The sample has under 300,000 clones, around 85% seen once. This rearrangement joins TRBV2 to TRBJ2-7, with 10 positions matching TRBD2. Sequenced here: peripheral blood, sampled in a trial of Ad26.COV2.S vaccine versus placebo. This receptor was taken from a person between 18 and 60 years old who received the Ad26.COV2.S COVID-19 vaccine or a placebo. The CDR3 DNA sequence: TGTGCCAGCAGTGCACCGGGACTAGCGTCCTACGAGCAGTACGTC. Protein product: CASSAPGLASYEQYV.